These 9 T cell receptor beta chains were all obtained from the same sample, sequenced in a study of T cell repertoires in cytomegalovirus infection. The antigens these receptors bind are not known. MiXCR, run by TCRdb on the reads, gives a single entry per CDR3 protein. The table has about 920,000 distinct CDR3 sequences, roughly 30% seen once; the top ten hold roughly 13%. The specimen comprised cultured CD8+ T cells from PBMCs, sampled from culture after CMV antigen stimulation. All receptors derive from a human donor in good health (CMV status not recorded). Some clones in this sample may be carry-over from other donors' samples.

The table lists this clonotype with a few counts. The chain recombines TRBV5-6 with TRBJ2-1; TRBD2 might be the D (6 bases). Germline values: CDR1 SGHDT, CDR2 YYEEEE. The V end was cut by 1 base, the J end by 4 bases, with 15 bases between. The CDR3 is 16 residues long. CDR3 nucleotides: TGTGCCAGCAGCTTGCGGAGGGGACGAAGTTACAATGAGCAGTTCTTC. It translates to CASSLRRGRSYNEQFF.

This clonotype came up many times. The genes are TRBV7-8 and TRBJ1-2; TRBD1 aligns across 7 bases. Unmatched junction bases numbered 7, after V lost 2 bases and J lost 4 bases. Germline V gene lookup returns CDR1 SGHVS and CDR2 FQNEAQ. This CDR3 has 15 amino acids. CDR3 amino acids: CASSLYVDRVYGYTF. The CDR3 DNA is TGTGCCAGCAGCTTATATGTAGACAGGGTCTATGGCTACACCTTC.

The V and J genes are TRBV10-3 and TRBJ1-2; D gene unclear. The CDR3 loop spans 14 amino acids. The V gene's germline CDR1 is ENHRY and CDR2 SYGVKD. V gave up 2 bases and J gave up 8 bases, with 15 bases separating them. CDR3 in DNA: TGTGCCATCAGTGAGACCCCGGCCTGGAAGGGCTACACCTTC. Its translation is CAISETPAWKGYTF.

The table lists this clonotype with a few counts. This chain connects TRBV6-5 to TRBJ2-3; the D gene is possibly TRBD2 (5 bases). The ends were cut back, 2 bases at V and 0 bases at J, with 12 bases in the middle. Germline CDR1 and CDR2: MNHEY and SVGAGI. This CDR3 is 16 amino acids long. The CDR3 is CASSYRGRRSTDTQYF. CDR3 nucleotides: TGTGCCAGCAGTTACAGAGGGCGCAGGAGCACAGATACGCAGTATTTT.

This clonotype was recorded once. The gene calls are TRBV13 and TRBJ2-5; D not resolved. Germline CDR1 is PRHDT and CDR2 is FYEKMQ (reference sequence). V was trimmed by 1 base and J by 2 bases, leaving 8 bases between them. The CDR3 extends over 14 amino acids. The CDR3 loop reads CASSLVTKQETQYF. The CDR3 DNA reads TGTGCCAGCAGCTTAGTCACCAAACAAGAGACCCAGTACTTC.

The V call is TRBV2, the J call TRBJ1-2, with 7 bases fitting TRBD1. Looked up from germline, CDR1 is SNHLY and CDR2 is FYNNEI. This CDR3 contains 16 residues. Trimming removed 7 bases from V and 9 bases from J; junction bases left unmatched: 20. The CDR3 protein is CASTGQKERPPNSYTF. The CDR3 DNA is TGTGCCAGCACGGGACAGAAGGAACGTCCGCCTAATAGCTACACCTTC.

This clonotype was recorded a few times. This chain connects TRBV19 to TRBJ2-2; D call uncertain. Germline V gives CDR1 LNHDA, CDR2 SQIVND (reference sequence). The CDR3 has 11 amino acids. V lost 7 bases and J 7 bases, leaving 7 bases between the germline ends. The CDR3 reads CASTVSGELFF. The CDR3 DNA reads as TGTGCCAGTACCGTCAGCGGGGAGCTGTTTTTT.

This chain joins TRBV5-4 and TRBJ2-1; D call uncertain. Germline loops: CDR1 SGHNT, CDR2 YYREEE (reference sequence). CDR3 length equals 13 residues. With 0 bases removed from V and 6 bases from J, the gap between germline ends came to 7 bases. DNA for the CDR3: TGTGCCAGCAGCTTGGGCAAGCGCAATGAGCAGTTCTTC. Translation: CASSLGKRNEQFF.

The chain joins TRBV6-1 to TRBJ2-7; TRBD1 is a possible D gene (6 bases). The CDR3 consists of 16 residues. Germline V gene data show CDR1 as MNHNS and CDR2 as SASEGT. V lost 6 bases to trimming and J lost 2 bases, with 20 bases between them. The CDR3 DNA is TGTGCCAGCAGGACTCTCGGGACAATGGGACCCTACGAGCAGTACTTC. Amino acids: CASRTLGTMGPYEQYF.